This T cell receptor beta chain originates from a study of cytomegalovirus exposure and HLA in healthy donors. V was cut by 2 bases and J by 8 bases, with 18 bases left in between. The germline CDR1 and CDR2 sequences are MNHNY and SVGAGI (reference sequence). CDR3 size: 15 residues. The primer mix had 60 Vbeta and 13 Jbeta primers. Profiling relied on immunoSEQ multiplex PCR, and the TCRdb table lists in-frame clones only, not all of them. The sample has about 69,000 clones, about 73% seen once. This receptor was identified in a woman aged 30 to 39 in good health and CMV-seronegative. The source material was PBMCs. The V gene is TRBV6-6, the J gene TRBJ1-2; D unresolved. The CDR3 region is CASSYPGGGVGGYTF. DNA of the CDR3: TGTGCCAGCAGTTACCCCGGCGGAGGCGTAGGAGGCTACACCTTC.